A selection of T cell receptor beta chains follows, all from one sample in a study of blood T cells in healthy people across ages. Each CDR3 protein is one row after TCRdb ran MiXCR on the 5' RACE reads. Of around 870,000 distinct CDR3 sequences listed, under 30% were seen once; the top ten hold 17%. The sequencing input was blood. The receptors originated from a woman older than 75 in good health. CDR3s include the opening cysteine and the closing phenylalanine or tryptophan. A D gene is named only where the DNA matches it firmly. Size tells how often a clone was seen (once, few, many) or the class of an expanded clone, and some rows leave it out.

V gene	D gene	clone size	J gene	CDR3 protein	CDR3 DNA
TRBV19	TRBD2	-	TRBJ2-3	CASQGGLGDAQYF	TGTGCCAGCCAGGGAGGGCTGGGAGATGCGCAGTATTTT
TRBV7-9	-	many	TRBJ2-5	CASSFPLRETQYF	TGTGCCAGCAGCTTCCCACTGCGGGAGACCCAGTACTTC
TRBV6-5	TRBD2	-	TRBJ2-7	CASTLTSGRSYEQYF	TGTGCCAGCACCCTGACTAGCGGGAGGTCCTACGAGCAGTACTTC
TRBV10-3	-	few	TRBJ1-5	CASSRMGALSNQPQHF	TGTGCCAGCTCCCGGATGGGGGCCCTTAGCAATCAGCCCCAGCATTTT
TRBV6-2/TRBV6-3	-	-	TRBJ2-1	CASRGCQYNEQFF	TGTGCCAGCAGGGGCTGTCAATACAATGAGCAGTTCTTC
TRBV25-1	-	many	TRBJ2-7	CASSDGSLYEQYF	TGTGCCAGCAGTGATGGGTCCCTGTACGAGCAGTACTTC
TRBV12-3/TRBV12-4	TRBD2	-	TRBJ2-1	CASSPDKAGEDNEQFF	TGTGCCAGCAGTCCGGATAAAGCGGGAGAGGACAATGAGCAGTTCTTC
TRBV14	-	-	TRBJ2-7	CASSQISYEQYF	TGTGCCAGCAGCCAAATTAGCTACGAGCAGTACTTC
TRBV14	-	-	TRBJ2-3	CASSPRGGNADTQYF	TGTGCCAGCAGCCCCCGAGGGGGTAACGCAGATACGCAGTATTTT
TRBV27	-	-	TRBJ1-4	CASSRLRGGTNEKLFF	TGTGCCAGCAGTAGACTTAGGGGGGGGACTAATGAAAAACTGTTTTTT
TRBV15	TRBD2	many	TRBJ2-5	CATSRLGLAGVQETQYF	TGTGCCACCAGCAGACTCGGACTAGCGGGGGTGCAAGAGACCCAGTACTTC
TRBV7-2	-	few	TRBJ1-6	CASSLFGRENSPLHF	TGTGCCAGCAGCTTATTTGGACGTGAAAATTCACCCCTCCACTTT
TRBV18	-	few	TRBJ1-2	CASSPQDYGYTF	TGTGCCAGCTCACCACAGGACTATGGCTACACCTTC
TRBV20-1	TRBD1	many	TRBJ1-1	CSAKGGWGEAFF	TGCAGTGCTAAAGGGGGCTGGGGGGAAGCTTTCTTT
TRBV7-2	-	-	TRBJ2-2	CASSPLREAGERFF	TGTGCCAGCAGCCCCTTAAGAGAGGCCGGGGAGCGGTTTTTT
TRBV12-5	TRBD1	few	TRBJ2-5	CARGSGTGEETQYF	TGTGCTAGGGGTTCCGGGACAGGGGAAGAGACCCAGTACTTC
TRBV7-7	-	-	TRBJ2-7	CASSLVPGDEQYF	TGTGCTAGCAGCTTAGTCCCAGGGGACGAGCAGTACTTC
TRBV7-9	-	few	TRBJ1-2	CASSRLGGVHYGYTF	TGTGCCAGCAGCCGATTGGGGGGGGTTCACTATGGCTACACCTTC
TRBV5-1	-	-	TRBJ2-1	CASSLTPMGGQLDEQFF	TGCGCCAGCAGCTTGACCCCAATGGGGGGGCAACTGGATGAGCAGTTCTTC
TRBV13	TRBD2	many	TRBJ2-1	CASSGRLASYNEQFF	TGTGCCAGCAGCGGCAGACTAGCCTCCTACAATGAGCAGTTCTTC
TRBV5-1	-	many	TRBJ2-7	CASSLLGPYEQYF	TGCGCCAGCAGCTTACTGGGGCCCTACGAGCAGTACTTC
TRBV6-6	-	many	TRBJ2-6	CASSYSSYSGANVLTF	TGTGCCAGCAGTTACTCCTCCTACTCTGGGGCCAACGTCCTGACTTTC
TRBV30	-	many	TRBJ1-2	CAWSGIPYGYTF	TGTGCCTGGAGTGGGATACCCTATGGCTACACCTTC
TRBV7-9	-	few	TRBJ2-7	CASSLAGAACEQYF	TGTGCCAGCAGCCTAGCAGGGGCGGCGTGCGAGCAGTACTTC
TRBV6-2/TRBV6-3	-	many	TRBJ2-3	CASSSRTDTDTQYF	TGTGCCAGCAGCTCTCGGACAGACACAGATACGCAGTATTTT
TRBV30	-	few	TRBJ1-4	CALTPGPGEKLFF	TGTGCCTTAACTCCCGGGCCTGGTGAAAAACTGTTTTTT
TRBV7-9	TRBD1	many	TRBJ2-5	CASSKRQRGTGGETQYF	TGTGCCAGCAGCAAAAGACAAAGAGGGACAGGGGGAGAGACCCAGTACTTC
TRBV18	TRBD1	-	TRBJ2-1	CASSPPGTVSYNEQFF	TGTGCCAGCTCACCACCTGGGACAGTCTCCTACAATGAGCAGTTCTTC
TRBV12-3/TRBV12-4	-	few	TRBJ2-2	CATRETGELFF	TGTGCCACCAGGGAAACCGGGGAGCTGTTTTTT
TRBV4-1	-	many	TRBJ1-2	CASSQDGAGWGYTF	TGCGCCAGCAGCCAAGATGGGGCAGGATGGGGCTACACCTTC
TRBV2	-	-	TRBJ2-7	CASMPSSSYEQYF	TGTGCCAGCATGCCCTCCTCCTCCTACGAGCAGTACTTC
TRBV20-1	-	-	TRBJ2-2	CSASRQGTTGELFF	TGCAGTGCTAGTCGGCAGGGTACAACCGGGGAGCTGTTTTTT
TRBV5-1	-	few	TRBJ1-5	CASNLEWGNQPQHF	TGCGCCAGCAACTTGGAATGGGGCAATCAGCCCCAGCATTTT
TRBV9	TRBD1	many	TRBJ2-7	CASSVTGTGFDEQYF	TGTGCCAGCAGCGTAACTGGGACAGGGTTCGACGAGCAGTACTTC
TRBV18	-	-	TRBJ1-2	CASSPGDTLSSNYGYTF	TGTGCCAGCTCACCAGGGGACACACTATCATCAAACTATGGCTACACCTTC
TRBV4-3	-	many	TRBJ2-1	CASSQDSPASNEQFF	TGCGCCAGCAGCCAAGATTCCCCGGCTAGCAATGAGCAGTTCTTC
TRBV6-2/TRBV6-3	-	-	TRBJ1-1	CASRPSGRTNTEAFF	TGTGCCAGCAGGCCCTCCGGCAGGACGAACACTGAAGCTTTCTTT
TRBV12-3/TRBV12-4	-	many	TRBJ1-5	CASSPPGGLSQPQHF	TGTGCCAGCAGTCCCCCGGGGGGGCTTAGTCAGCCCCAGCATTTT
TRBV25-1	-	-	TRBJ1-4	CASATSGQVWGKLFF	TGTGCCAGCGCTACTAGCGGGCAGGTTTGGGGAAAACTGTTTTTT
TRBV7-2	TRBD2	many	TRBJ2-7	CASSLVGGSGGASYEQYF	TGTGCCAGCAGCTTAGTAGGGGGAAGCGGGGGGGCCTCCTACGAGCAGTACTTC
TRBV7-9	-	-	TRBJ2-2	CASSLDSLDTGELFF	TGTGCCAGCAGCCTGGACAGTTTGGACACCGGGGAGCTGTTTTTT
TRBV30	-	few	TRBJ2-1	CAWSLAGAYNEQFF	TGTGCCTGGAGTCTCGCCGGGGCCTACAATGAGCAGTTCTTC
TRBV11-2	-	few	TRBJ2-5	CASSPGLTETQYF	TGTGCCAGCAGCCCGGGCCTTACGGAGACCCAGTACTTC
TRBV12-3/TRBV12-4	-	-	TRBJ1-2	CASSFTGRGRSGGYTF	TGTGCCAGCAGTTTTACGGGGAGGGGACGATCGGGCGGCTACACCTTC
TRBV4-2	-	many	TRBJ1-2	CASSPTGNNYGYTF	TGTGCCAGCAGCCCAACAGGGAATAACTATGGCTACACCTTC
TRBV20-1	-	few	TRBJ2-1	CSVVSASGRYNEQFF	TGCAGCGTTGTAAGCGCCAGCGGACGGTACAATGAGCAGTTCTTC